Below are 8 T cell receptor beta chains sequenced from a single sample in a study of blood T cell repertoires in COVID-19. Sequenced by immunoSEQ multiplex PCR; TCRdb stores in-frame clones only, minus some. The sample has about 120,000 clones; 84% are singletons. The material sequenced was PBMCs or T cells enriched from blood (not recorded which). Source of these receptors: a woman in her twenties or thirties who had recovered from COVID-19.

V usage is TRBV5-1 and J usage is TRBJ2-1; 10 bases match TRBD2. The germline V gene encodes CDR1 SGHRS and CDR2 YFSETQ. Trimming at V came to 3 bases and at J to 8 bases, leaving 11 bases not matched to a gene. This CDR3 region has 16 residues. The CDR3 DNA follows: TGCGCCAGCAGCTCGGAACAGGCTAGCGGGAGAGATGAGCAGTTCTTC. Amino acids: CASSSEQASGRDEQFF.

This rearrangement joins TRBV7-2 to TRBJ1-5; D unresolved. Trimming stripped 5 bases from V and 0 bases from J, with 20 bases between. The CDR3 covers 18 residues. Germline CDR1 is SGHTA and CDR2 is FQGNSA. The CDR3 sequence: CASSANGWVGYSNQPQHF. In nucleotides, the CDR3 is TGTGCCAGCAGCGCGAACGGGTGGGTGGGTTATAGCAATCAGCCCCAGCATTTT.

The chain carries TRBV19 and TRBJ2-7, with a possible D match to TRBD2 (6 bases). CDR1 is LNHDA and CDR2 is SQIVND in the germline V gene (reference sequence). CDR3 length: 16 residues. The V end was cut by 4 bases, the J end by 0 bases, with 16 bases between. This chain's CDR3 is CASSTPGGRSSYEQYF. The CDR3 DNA is TGTGCCAGTAGTACGCCTGGGGGGAGAAGCTCCTACGAGCAGTACTTC.

The chain carries TRBV9 and TRBJ1-2, with D uncertain. The CDR3 runs 15 residues. V was trimmed by 0 bases and J by 10 bases, leaving 19 bases between them. CDR1 SGDLS and CDR2 YYNGEE come from the germline V gene. CDR3 sequence: CASSVGNSIVGAYTF. The DNA for the CDR3 is TGTGCCAGCAGCGTAGGAAACAGTATAGTGGGTGCCTACACCTTC.

This chain joins TRBV5-5 and TRBJ1-2; 7 bases align to TRBD1. The germline V gene encodes CDR1 SGHKS and CDR2 YYEKEE (reference sequence). CDR3 size: 14 residues. J was trimmed by 8 bases and V by 3 bases; bases with no gene match: 10. CDR3 residues: CASSSRQGTGGYTF. In nucleotides, the CDR3 is TGTGCCAGCAGCTCCCGACAGGGTACGGGCGGCTACACCTTC.

This chain joins TRBV2 and TRBJ2-3; TRBD1 is a possible D gene (6 bases). Germline CDR1 SNHLY, CDR2 FYNNEI. The length of the CDR3 is 15 residues. V lost 4 bases and J lost 2, with 13 bases in between. The CDR3 protein is CASSVRGGYTDTQYF. In DNA, the CDR3 is TGTGCCAGCAGTGTCAGGGGTGGTTACACAGATACGCAGTATTTT.

This sequence joins TRBV30 and TRBJ2-5; D gene unclear. Germline V gives CDR1 GTSNPN, CDR2 SVGIG (reference sequence). CDR3 length equals 11 residues. The germline V and J ends were trimmed by 1 base and 5 bases, with 5 bases remaining between them. In DNA form, the CDR3 reads TGTGCCTGGAGTGCGAGGGAGACCCAGTACTTC. This gives the protein CAWSARETQYF.

J is TRBJ2-4 and V is TRBV5-1; perhaps TRBD2 as D (6 bases). The V gene lost 3 bases and the J gene lost 0 bases, with 22 bases spanning the gap. Looked up from germline, CDR1 is SGHRS and CDR2 is YFSETQ. The CDR3 is made up of 19 amino acids. CDR3 amino acids: CASSYRSGEPTLAKNIQYF. In DNA form, the CDR3 reads TGCGCCAGCAGCTACCGCTCGGGGGAGCCAACTCTAGCCAAAAACATTCAGTACTTC.